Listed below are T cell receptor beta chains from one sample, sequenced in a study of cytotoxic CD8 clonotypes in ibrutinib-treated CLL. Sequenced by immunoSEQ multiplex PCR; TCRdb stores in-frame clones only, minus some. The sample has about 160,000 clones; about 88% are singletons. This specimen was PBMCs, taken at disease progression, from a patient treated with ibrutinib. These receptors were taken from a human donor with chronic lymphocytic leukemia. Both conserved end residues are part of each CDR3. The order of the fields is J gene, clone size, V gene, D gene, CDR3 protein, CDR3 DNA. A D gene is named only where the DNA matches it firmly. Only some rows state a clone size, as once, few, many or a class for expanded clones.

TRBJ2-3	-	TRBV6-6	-	CASSYSGAASRDTQYF	TGTGCCAGCAGTTACTCTGGGGCAGCCTCCCGGGATACGCAGTATTTT
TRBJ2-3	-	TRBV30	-	CAWRVDSSTDTQYF	TGTGCCTGGAGGGTAGACAGTAGCACAGATACGCAGTATTTT
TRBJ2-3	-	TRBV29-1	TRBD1	CSVEDFDRESTDTQYF	TGCAGCGTTGAAGATTTTGACAGGGAAAGCACAGATACGCAGTATTTT
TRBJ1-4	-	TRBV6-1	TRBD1	CASRDVTGGSEKLFF	TGTGCCAGCAGAGATGTGACAGGGGGTTCTGAAAAACTGTTTTTT
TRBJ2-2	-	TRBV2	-	CASTPRSYTNTGELFF	TGTGCCAGCACCCCCCGGAGTTATACGAACACCGGGGAGCTGTTTTTT
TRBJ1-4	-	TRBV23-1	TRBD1	CASTTRGRANEKLFF	TGCGCCAGCACCACGAGGGGGCGGGCTAATGAAAAACTGTTTTTT
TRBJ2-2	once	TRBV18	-	CASSQGAGELFF	TGTGCCAGCTCACAGGGTGCCGGGGAGCTGTTTTTT
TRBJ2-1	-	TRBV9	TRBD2	CASSTRGERGNEQFF	TGTGCCAGCAGCACCCGGGGGGAGCGGGGGAATGAGCAGTTCTTC
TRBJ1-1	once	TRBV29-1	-	CSVSGGAGPMNTEAFF	TGCAGCGTGTCGGGGGGCGCGGGCCCTATGAACACTGAAGCTTTCTTT
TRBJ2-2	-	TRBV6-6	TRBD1	CASRTGGRTGELFF	TGTGCCAGCAGGACAGGGGGAAGGACCGGGGAGCTGTTTTTT
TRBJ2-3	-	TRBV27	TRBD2	CAMPEGGPQKDTQYF	TGTGCCATGCCAGAGGGAGGGCCTCAAAAAGATACGCAGTATTTT
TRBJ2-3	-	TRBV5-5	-	CASSLNLGLGTDTQYF	TGTGCCAGCAGCCTGAATCTCGGGCTGGGCACAGATACGCAGTATTTT
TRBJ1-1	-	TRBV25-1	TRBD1	CASSEWQRTGGRNTEAFF	TGTGCCAGCAGTGAATGGCAAAGGACAGGGGGAAGAAACACTGAAGCTTTCTTT
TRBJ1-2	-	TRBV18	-	CASSPGGNYGYTF	TGTGCCAGCTCACCAGGGGGTAACTATGGCTACACCTTC
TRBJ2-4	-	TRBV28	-	CASTRGIVKNIQYF	TGTGCCAGCACGAGGGGGATAGTCAAAAACATTCAGTACTTC
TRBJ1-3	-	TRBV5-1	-	CASSPSSGDSGNTIYF	TGCGCCAGCAGCCCCTCTTCGGGGGACTCTGGAAACACCATATATTTT
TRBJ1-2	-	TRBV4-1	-	CASSQETYGYTF	TGCGCCAGCAGCCAAGAAACCTATGGCTACACCTTC
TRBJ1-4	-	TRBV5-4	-	CASSFHWDKTEKLFF	TGTGCCAGCAGCTTCCATTGGGACAAGACGGAAAAACTGTTTTTT
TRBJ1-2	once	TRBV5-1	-	CASSLDRAEVNYGYTF	TGCGCCAGCAGCTTGGACCGGGCCGAGGTGAACTATGGCTACACCTTC
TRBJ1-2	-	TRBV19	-	CASYQDSNYGYTF	TGTGCCAGTTACCAAGACAGTAACTATGGCTACACCTTC
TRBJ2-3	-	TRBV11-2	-	CASSLEVETDTQYF	TGTGCCAGCAGCTTAGAGGTAGAGACAGATACGCAGTATTTT
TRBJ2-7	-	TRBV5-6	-	CASSPGLRNYEQYF	TGTGCCAGCAGCCCCGGGCTGCGGAACTACGAGCAGTACTTC
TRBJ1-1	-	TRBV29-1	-	CSVEGEPTEAFF	TGCAGCGTTGAAGGTGAACCCACTGAAGCTTTCTTT
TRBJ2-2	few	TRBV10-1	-	CASSVIVSGELFF	TGCGCCAGCAGTGTAATTGTGTCCGGGGAGCTGTTTTTT
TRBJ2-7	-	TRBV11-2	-	CASSISTHYEQYF	TGTGCCAGCAGCATTTCAACCCACTACGAGCAGTACTTC
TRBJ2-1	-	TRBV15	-	CATSRGTFITNNEQFF	TGTGCCACCAGCAGAGGGACGTTTATTACCAACAATGAGCAGTTCTTC
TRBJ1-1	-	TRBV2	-	CASRRSGEAFF	TGTGCCAGCAGAAGGTCAGGTGAAGCTTTCTTT
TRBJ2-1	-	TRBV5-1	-	CASSQGPPSEQFF	TGCGCCAGCAGCCAGGGACCCCCTAGTGAGCAGTTCTTC
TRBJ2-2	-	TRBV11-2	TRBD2	CASSLSGIPGELFF	TGTGCCAGCAGCTTGAGCGGGATCCCCGGGGAGCTGTTTTTT
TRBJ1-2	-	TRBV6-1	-	CASSDLGVPTGLMGGYTF	TGTGCCAGCAGTGATTTAGGTGTTCCAACAGGGCTAATGGGTGGCTACACCTTC
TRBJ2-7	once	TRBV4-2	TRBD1	CASSQEGDSTYEQYF	TGTGCCAGCAGCCAAGAGGGGGACAGCACCTACGAGCAGTACTTC
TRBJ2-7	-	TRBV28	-	CASSLAPYEQYF	TGTGCCAGCAGCCTCGCTCCCTACGAGCAGTACTTC
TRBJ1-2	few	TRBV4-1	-	CASSQEGRQTYGYTF	TGCGCCAGCAGCCAAGAAGGCCGACAAACCTATGGCTACACCTTC
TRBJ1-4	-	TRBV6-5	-	CASRSMGGVEKLFF	TGTGCCAGCAGGTCGATGGGGGGCGTTGAAAAACTGTTTTTT
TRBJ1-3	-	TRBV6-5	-	CASKRDNSGNTIYF	TGTGCCAGCAAACGGGACAACTCTGGAAACACCATATATTTT
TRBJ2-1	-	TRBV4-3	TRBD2	CASSQSPITSGSGLEQFF	TGCGCCAGCAGCCAATCACCAATTACTAGCGGGAGTGGTCTTGAGCAGTTCTTC
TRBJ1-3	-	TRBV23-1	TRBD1	CASSQSLQGAGGNTIYF	TGCGCCAGCAGTCAATCCCTACAGGGGGCAGGAGGAAACACCATATATTTT
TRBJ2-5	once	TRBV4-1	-	CASSQEGGTSLGETQYF	TGCGCCAGCAGCCAAGAAGGCGGGACATCCCTGGGAGAGACCCAGTACTTC
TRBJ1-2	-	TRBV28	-	CASSSIGQKHYGYTF	TGTGCCAGCAGTTCTATAGGACAGAAGCACTATGGCTACACCTTC
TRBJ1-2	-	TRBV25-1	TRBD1	CASSELATGAVGYTF	TGTGCCAGCAGTGAGTTAGCCACAGGGGCGGTTGGCTACACCTTC